This T cell receptor beta chain was identified in a study of shared clonotypes between healthy human individuals. Overall study: The donor group consisted of two women and three men, aged 18 to 49. Study observations and caveats: The authors expected sequencing depth to affect clonotype sharing among donors.

Sequencing used immunoSEQ multiplex PCR; TCRdb keeps in-frame clones, though not all of them. In the table there are 400,000 to 550,000 clones, approximately 79% of which are singletons. This clone was counted only a few times. Its antigen is not known. Trimming took 2 bases from V and 6 from J, leaving 16 bases between them. This CDR3 is built from 14 residues. Germline V gene lookup returns CDR1 GTSNPN and CDR2 SVGIG (reference sequence). Specimen: PBMCs. This receptor was taken from a woman in her forties in good health. Some clones in this sample may be carry-over from other donors' samples. The rearrangement uses TRBV30 and TRBJ1-1; D possibly corresponds to TRBD1 (6 bases). In DNA, the CDR3 is TGTGCCTGGAGTCTTGAGGGGGGGTCCCCTGAAGCTTTCTTT. As protein: CAWSLEGGSPEAFF.